This entry features one TCR beta chain sequence. The time point was: healthy volunteer bleed at 2 weeks. The authors extracted total RNA from unfractionated whole blood. This specimen belongs to a study of human T cells and chemical hapten exposure. A single record per CDR3 protein comes from TCRdb applying MiXCR to the RACE reads. Among about 130,000 distinct CDR3 sequences listed, roughly 9% were seen once. This CDR3 contains 13 residues. V lost 2 bases to trimming and J lost 1 base, with 6 bases between them. The V gene's germline CDR1 is MNHEY and CDR2 SMNVEV (reference sequence). The receptor comes from a male donor in good health. Some clones in this sample may be carry-over from other donors' samples. Sequenced material: whole blood. The rearrangement joins TRBV27 to TRBJ2-7, with D tentatively TRBD1 (6 bases). In nucleotides, the CDR3 is TGTGCCAGCAGTTTACAGGGGTCCTACGAGCAGTACTTC. The encoded protein is CASSLQGSYEQYF.